This T cell receptor beta chain is drawn from a study of shared T cell receptors in the human thymus. This table comes from immunoSEQ multiplex PCR, and its TCRdb copy is limited to in-frame clones, with some not included. In the table there are hundreds of thousands of clones, approximately 90% of which are singletons. The CDR3 contains 16 residues. The V and J ends lost 5 bases and 1 base, in that order; junction bases with no gene match: 11. The germline CDR1 and CDR2 sequences are SGHTA and FQGNSA. The same sample was also used in a study of human thymus T cells.

This TCR was recovered from a boy less than two years old with a congenital heart defect. The chain uses TRBV7-2 and TRBJ2-7; 7 bases align to TRBD1. Sequencing input: thymocytes. Here the CDR3 DNA reads TGTGCCAGCAGCGGGCCCGGGACAGAGACTTCCTACGAGCAGTACTTC. Encoded protein: CASSGPGTETSYEQYF.